One and the same sample provided the 18 T cell receptor beta chains below, sequenced in a study of blood T cell repertoires in COVID-19. Assay used: immunoSEQ multiplex PCR; TCRdb lists only in-frame clones, some missing. The sample records a few hundred thousand clones, 70% to 90% being singletons. Sequenced: peripheral blood. All receptors derive from a woman in her 30s with active or convalescent COVID-19.

This rearrangement joins TRBV5-4 to TRBJ2-7, with 10 bases that match TRBD2. The J segment lost 2 bases and the V segment lost 2 bases, leaving 1 base of the junction unmatched. Germline CDR1 reads SGHNT; CDR2 reads YYREEE (reference sequence). The CDR3 runs to 14 residues. The DNA of the CDR3 is TGTGCCAGCAGCTTAGCGGGGGGGCCCTACGAGCAGTACTTC. It specifies CASSLAGGPYEQYF. Full variable domain (remainder filled in from reference TRBV5-4 and TRBJ2-7): ETGVTQSPTHLIKTRGQQVTLRCSSQSGHNTVSWYQQALGQGPQFIFQYYREEENGRGNFPPRFSGLQFPNYSSELNVNALELDDSALYLCASSLAGGPYEQYFGPGTRLTVT.

The chain has TRBV7-9 and TRBJ1-2; perhaps TRBD1 as D (5 bases). V was clipped by 5 bases and J by 4 bases, with 17 bases between them. CDR1 and CDR2 from the germline V gene are SEHNR and FQNEAQ (reference sequence). The CDR3 runs 15 residues. CDR3 residues: CASSPAQGPTYGYTF. In DNA, the CDR3 is TGTGCCAGCAGCCCCGCCCAGGGCCCAACCTATGGCTACACCTTC.

The rearrangement uses TRBV19 and TRBJ1-6, with a tentative D call TRBD1 (5 bases). CDR1 is LNHDA, CDR2 SQIVND, per germline (reference sequence). Trimming stripped 0 bases from V and 7 bases from J, with 7 bases between. This CDR3 comprises 14 residues. This CDR3 is CASSIEGGNSPLHF. The CDR3 nucleotides are TGTGCCAGTAGTATAGAGGGGGGAAATTCACCCCTCCACTTT.

This chain joins TRBV18 and TRBJ2-5; TRBD2 aligns across 9 bases. This CDR3 is 16 amino acids long. The ends lost 0 bases at V and 1 base at J; junction bases unmatched: 3. Looked up from germline, CDR1 is KGHSH and CDR2 is LQKENI. CDR3 DNA: TGTGCCAGCTCACCACCAGGCGGGGGGGCCCAAGAGACCCAGTACTTC. Its translation: CASSPPGGGAQETQYF.

The chain is built from TRBV28 and TRBJ1-1; 9 positions match TRBD1. The CDR3 consists of 16 residues. The V and J ends lost 6 bases and 0 bases, in that order; junction bases with no gene match: 8. CDR1 and CDR2 (germline): MDHEN, SYDVKM. This CDR3 reads CASRHTGGGMNTEAFF. The CDR3 region has the DNA TGTGCCAGCAGGCACACAGGGGGCGGCATGAACACTGAAGCTTTCTTT.

The chain recombines TRBV28 with TRBJ2-1, with TRBD1 identical over 8 bases. The CDR3 is made up of 16 amino acids. CDR1 and CDR2 from the germline V gene are MDHEN and SYDVKM. Trimming took 3 bases from V and 2 from J; bases not matched to a gene: 6. DNA of the CDR3: TGTGCCAGCAGTTTCCGCGGACAGGGCACCTACAATGAGCAGTTCTTC. Translating gives CASSFRGQGTYNEQFF.

This rearrangement joins TRBV15 to TRBJ1-5; 9 bases are shared with TRBD1. Germline V lookup: CDR1 LNHNV, CDR2 YYDKDF (reference sequence). Trimming removed 3 bases from V and 7 bases from J; junction bases left unmatched: 10. The CDR3 extends over 16 amino acids. The CDR3 DNA is TGTGCCACCAGCAGGGCACAGGGGGCGGGGAGACAGCCCCAGCATTTT. Residues: CATSRAQGAGRQPQHF.

The chain employs TRBV6-2 or TRBV6-3 and TRBJ2-7, with D tentatively TRBD1 (6 bases). This CDR3 spans 14 amino acids. Germline CDR1 is MNHEY and CDR2 is SVGEGT. The germline V and J ends were trimmed by 5 bases and 0 bases, with 11 bases remaining between them. CDR3 region: CASSRDTSSYEQYF. In DNA, the CDR3 is TGTGCCAGCAGTAGGGACACGAGCTCCTACGAGCAGTACTTC.

This clone was observed once. The chain recombines TRBV9 with TRBJ2-5; perhaps TRBD1 as D (6 bases). Germline values: CDR1 SGDLS, CDR2 YYNGEE. The CDR3 spans 12 residues. Trimming took off 4 bases at V and 7 bases at J, with 11 bases between the two ends. DNA of the CDR3: TGTGCCAGCAGCTACGAACAGGGGACCCAGTACTTC. It translates to CASSYEQGTQYF.

The rearrangement joins TRBV7-9 to TRBJ1-5; 8 bases agree with TRBD1. This CDR3 region has 15 residues. CDR1 is SEHNR and CDR2 is FQNEAQ in the germline V gene (reference sequence). V was pared by 5 bases and J by 2 bases, with 5 bases of the junction left unmatched. CDR3 loop: CASSADRDGNQPQHF. As DNA, the CDR3 is TGTGCCAGCAGCGCGGACAGGGACGGCAATCAGCCCCAGCATTTT.

The chain recombines TRBV6-2 or TRBV6-3 with TRBJ2-7; TRBD1 is a possible D gene (6 bases). This CDR3 contains 14 residues. Germline V lookup: CDR1 MNHEY, CDR2 SVGEGT. V was pared by 2 bases and J by 6 bases, with 14 bases between. CDR3 nucleotides: TGTGCCAGCAGTTACGGACGGACAGCGTCCGAGCAGTACTTC. This sequence encodes CASSYGRTASEQYF.

This chain links TRBV6-6 with TRBJ1-3; 7 nucleotides agree with TRBD1. Germline loops: CDR1 MNHNY, CDR2 SVGAGI (reference sequence). The ends lost 0 bases at V and 3 bases at J; junction bases unmatched: 5. The CDR3 has 16 amino acids. The DNA of the CDR3 is TGTGCCAGCAGTTACTCGCAGGGGGTCAATGGAAACACCATATATTTT. Amino acids: CASSYSQGVNGNTIYF.

The chain is built from TRBV21-1 and TRBJ2-7; the table gives TRBD2 as D, unverified against the DNA. TRBV21-1 is given as a pseudogene. This CDR3 comprises 18 residues. The CDR3 protein is CASSKVGERGGQCYEQYF. The CDR3 coding sequence is TGTGCCAGCAGCAAAGTAGGCGAGCGGGGGGGCCAGTGCTACGAGCAGTACTTC.

The CDR3 DNA reads TGCAGCGGGAGGGATGCCGGGGAGCTGTTTTTT. The encoded protein is CSGRDAGELFF. V gene TRBV29-1 combines with J gene TRBJ2-2, with D tentatively TRBD2 (6 bases). Germline values: CDR1 SQVTM, CDR2 ANQGSEA. The CDR3 is 11 amino acids. The germline V and J ends were trimmed by 7 bases and 6 bases, with 9 bases remaining between them.

Concerning this clone itself: Its ends do not fully match the called genes, so a read error is possible. The rearrangement links TRBV7-7 to TRBJ2-5; D unclear. This CDR3 contains 15 residues. Germline V CDR1 and CDR2: SSHAT, FNYEAQ (reference sequence). The CDR3 DNA follows: TGTGCTAGCAGCTTAGGGCTAGGCCTCCAAGAGACCCAGTACTTC. As protein: CASSLGLGLQETQYF.

This clone was detected only once. J is TRBJ1-1 and V is TRBV27, with TRBD1 as a possible D gene (5 bases). The CDR3 loop spans 12 amino acids. V lost 5 bases to trimming and J lost 8 bases, with 12 bases between them. Germline values: CDR1 MNHEY, CDR2 SMNVEV (reference sequence). The CDR3 nucleotides read TGTGCCAGCAGTCGCGACAGACGGGAAGCTTTCTTT. Its protein is CASSRDRREAFF.

The genes are TRBV2 and TRBJ2-1, with 8 bases that match TRBD2. Trimming at V came to 2 bases and at J to 7 bases, leaving 7 bases not matched to a gene. The CDR3 consists of 15 residues. From germline, CDR1 is SNHLY and CDR2 FYNNEI. The CDR3 loop is CASSELAGGINEQFF. CDR3 bases: TGTGCCAGCAGTGAACTGGCGGGGGGAATTAATGAGCAGTTCTTC.

The chain couples TRBV11-2 to TRBJ2-5, with a possible D match to TRBD2 (5 bases). Germline V gene lookup returns CDR1 SGHAT and CDR2 FQNNGV. The germline V and J ends were trimmed by 6 bases and 5 bases, with 19 bases remaining between them. CDR3 length equals 15 residues. The CDR3 DNA sequence: TGTGCCAGCAGAAAGGAGGACTCCACGGTGGAGACCCAGTACTTC. Its protein is CASRKEDSTVETQYF.